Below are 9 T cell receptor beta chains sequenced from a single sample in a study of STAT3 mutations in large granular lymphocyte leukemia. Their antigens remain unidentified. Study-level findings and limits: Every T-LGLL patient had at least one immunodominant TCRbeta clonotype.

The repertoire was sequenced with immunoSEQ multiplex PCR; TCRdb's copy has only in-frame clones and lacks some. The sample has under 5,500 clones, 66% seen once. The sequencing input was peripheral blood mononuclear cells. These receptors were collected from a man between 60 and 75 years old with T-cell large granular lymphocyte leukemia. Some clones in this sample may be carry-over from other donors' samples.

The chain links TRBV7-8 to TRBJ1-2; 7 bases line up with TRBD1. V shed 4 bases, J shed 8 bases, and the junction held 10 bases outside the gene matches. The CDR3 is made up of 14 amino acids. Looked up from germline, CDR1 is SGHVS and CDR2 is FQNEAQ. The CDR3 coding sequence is TGTGCCAGCAGCTCCACGGGACAGTATATGGGCTACACCTTC. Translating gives CASSSTGQYMGYTF.

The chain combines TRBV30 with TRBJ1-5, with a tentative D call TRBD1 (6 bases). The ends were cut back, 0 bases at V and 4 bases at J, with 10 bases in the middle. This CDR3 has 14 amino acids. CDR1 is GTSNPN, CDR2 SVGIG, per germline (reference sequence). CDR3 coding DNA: TGTGCCTGGAGTGTACATCAGGGGAATCAGCCCCAGCATTTT. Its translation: CAWSVHQGNQPQHF.

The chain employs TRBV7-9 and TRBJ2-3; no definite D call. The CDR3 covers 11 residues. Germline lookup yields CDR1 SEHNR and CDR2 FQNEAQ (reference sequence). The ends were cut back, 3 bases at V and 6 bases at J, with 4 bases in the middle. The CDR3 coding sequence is TGTGCCAGCAGCTTGACTGATACGCAGTATTTT. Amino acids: CASSLTDTQYF.

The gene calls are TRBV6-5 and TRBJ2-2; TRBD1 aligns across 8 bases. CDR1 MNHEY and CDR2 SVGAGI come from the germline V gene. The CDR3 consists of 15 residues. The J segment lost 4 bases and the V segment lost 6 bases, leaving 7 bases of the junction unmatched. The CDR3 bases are TGTGCCAGCAGGTGGACAGGGATTTCCACCGGGGAGCTGTTTTTT. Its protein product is CASRWTGISTGELFF.

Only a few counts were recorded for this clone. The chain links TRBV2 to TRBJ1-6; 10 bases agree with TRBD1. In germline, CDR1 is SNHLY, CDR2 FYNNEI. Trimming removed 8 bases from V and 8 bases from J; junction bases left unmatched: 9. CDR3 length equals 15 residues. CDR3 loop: CASGRDRGWDSPLHF. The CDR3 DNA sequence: TGTGCCAGCGGCCGGGACAGGGGTTGGGATTCACCCCTCCACTTT.

The CDR3 here is CASSAQQGGRASTDTQYF. Written as DNA, the CDR3 is TGTGCCAGCAGTGCCCAACAGGGCGGGAGGGCCAGCACAGATACGCAGTATTTT. The J gene is TRBJ2-3, the V gene TRBV25-1; TRBD2 matches at 9 bases. The CDR3 spans 18 residues. Trimming at V came to 4 bases and at J to 0 bases, leaving 11 bases not matched to a gene. Germline CDR1 MGHDK, CDR2 SYGVNS.

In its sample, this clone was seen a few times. For the CDR3, the DNA is TGTGCCAGCAGCGACCGGGCAGGGGTTGACTATGGCTACACCTTC. Amino acids: CASSDRAGVDYGYTF. The genes are TRBV9 and TRBJ1-2; tentatively, D is TRBD1 (6 bases). V was clipped by 3 bases and J by 3 bases, with 15 bases between them. CDR1 is SGDLS, CDR2 YYNGEE, per germline. CDR3 length equals 15 residues.

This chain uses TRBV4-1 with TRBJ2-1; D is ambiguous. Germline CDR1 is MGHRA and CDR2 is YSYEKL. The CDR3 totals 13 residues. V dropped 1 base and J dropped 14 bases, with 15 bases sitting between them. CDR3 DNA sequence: TGCGCCAGCAGCCAAGTGAATAGCCAGGTAGAGTTCTTC. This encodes CASSQVNSQVEFF.

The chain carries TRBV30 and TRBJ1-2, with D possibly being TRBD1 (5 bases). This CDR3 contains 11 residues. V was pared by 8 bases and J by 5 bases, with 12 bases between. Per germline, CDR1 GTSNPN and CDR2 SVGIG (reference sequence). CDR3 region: CAAQVEYGYTF. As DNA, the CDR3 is TGTGCCGCACAGGTCGAATATGGCTACACCTTC.